One sample yielded the 28 T cell receptor beta chains listed below, sequenced in a study of blood T cell repertoires in COVID-19. TCRdb's copy holds only in-frame clones and misses some; the assay was immunoSEQ multiplex PCR. Here the sample spans around 300,000 clones, about nine tenths being singletons. Sequencing input: peripheral blood. These receptors were collected from a woman younger than 45 with active or convalescent COVID-19.

The sample holds one count of this clone. The V and J genes are TRBV28 and TRBJ1-1; TRBD1 aligns across 11 bases. V shed 8 bases, J shed 4 bases, and the junction held 12 bases outside the gene matches. Germline loops: CDR1 MDHEN, CDR2 SYDVKM. CDR3 length: 16 amino acids. CDR3 in DNA: TGTGCCAGCCCACCCGGAGACGGGACAGGGGGCACTGAAGCTTTCTTT. It is translated as CASPPGDGTGGTEAFF.

The J gene is TRBJ2-7, the V gene TRBV9; 7 bases map to TRBD1. CDR3 length equals 14 residues. Trimming cost V 5 bases and J 9 bases; bases outside gene matches: 14. Germline CDR1 reads SGDLS; CDR2 reads YYNGEE. The chain's CDR3 is CASRVTGDRGLQYF. The CDR3 coding sequence is TGTGCCAGCAGAGTGACCGGGGACAGAGGCCTGCAGTACTTC.

The chain's CDR3 is CARRDQPQHF. As DNA, the CDR3 is TGTGCCAGGAGGGATCAGCCCCAGCATTTT. The chain combines TRBV5-6 with TRBJ1-5, with D unclear. The germline V gene has CDR1 SGHDT and CDR2 YYEEEE. Between the trimmed V and J ends, which lost 8 bases and 5 bases, there was a span of 5 bases. CDR3 size: 10 residues.

Worth noting for this clone: The conserved closing phenylalanine or tryptophan is absent in this CDR3, likely reflecting a read error. No DNA is shown, since the ends of the CDR3 on it are uncertain; the CDR3 is the one TCRdb lists. The chain uses TRBV23-1 and TRBJ2-7; the table calls TRBD2, which could not be checked here. TRBV23-1 is recorded as an ORF, its role being uncertain. The CDR3 is 9 residues long, counting both termini. This CDR3 reads CASSHYLRA.

The CDR3 sequence is CASSESGFYEQYF. For the CDR3, the DNA is TGCGCCAGCAGTGAGTCGGGCTTCTACGAGCAGTACTTC. The chain combines TRBV10-2 with TRBJ2-7; D is undetermined. This CDR3 contains 13 residues. CDR1 is WSHSY, CDR2 SAAADI, per germline. The ends were cut back, 0 bases at V and 3 bases at J, with 6 bases in the middle.

The chain employs TRBV5-1 and TRBJ2-5; D is ambiguous. CDR1 and CDR2 from the germline V gene are SGHRS and YFSETQ. Trimming took 3 bases from V and 0 from J, leaving 9 bases between them. The CDR3 totals 14 residues. The CDR3 bases are TGCGCCAGCAGCTCCCTGTCGGACCAAGAGACCCAGTACTTC. This gives the protein CASSSLSDQETQYF.

The chain carries TRBV27 and TRBJ1-1, with a possible D match to TRBD1 (6 bases). The CDR3 is made up of 14 amino acids. Germline V gives CDR1 MNHEY, CDR2 SMNVEV (reference sequence). Trimming took 4 bases from V and 4 from J, leaving 13 bases between them. CDR3 region: CASSSRQESTEAFF. The DNA of the CDR3 is TGTGCCAGCAGTTCACGACAGGAGAGCACTGAAGCTTTCTTT.

The rearrangement joins TRBV4-1 to TRBJ2-5; the match to TRBD2 covers 11 bases. V lost 5 bases to trimming and J lost 4 bases; unmatched junction nucleotides: 6. The CDR3 runs to 15 residues. CDR1 and CDR2 (germline): MGHRA, YSYEKL. The CDR3 nucleotides are TGCGCCAGCAGCTCACGTCTAGCGGGGGGAGAGACCCAGTACTTC. Its translation is CASSSRLAGGETQYF.

On this clone: One junction end does not reproduce the germline sequence, and a read error may be involved. The gene calls are TRBV14 and TRBJ1-5; 10 positions match TRBD1. The CDR3 covers 12 residues. Germline V CDR1 and CDR2: SGHDN, FVKESK. This CDR3 reads CASSQVRDRGDF. The CDR3, as DNA: TGTGCCAGCAGCCAAGTCCGGGACAGGGGAGATTTT.

In its sample, this clone was seen once. V and J are TRBV5-6 and TRBJ1-5, with TRBD1 matching 10 bases. This CDR3 has 14 amino acids. After removal of 3 bases from V and 5 bases from J, the junction contained 2 bases not matched to a gene. Germline CDR1 and CDR2: SGHDT and YYEEEE. The CDR3 spells CASSYGTGDQPQHF. The CDR3 DNA is TGTGCCAGCAGCTACGGGACAGGGGATCAGCCCCAGCATTTT.

The chain links TRBV28 to TRBJ1-3; D might be TRBD1 (6 bases). V dropped 3 bases and J dropped 4 bases, with 10 bases sitting between them. This CDR3 comprises 14 residues. Germline lookup yields CDR1 MDHEN and CDR2 SYDVKM. The CDR3 DNA is TGTGCCAGCAGTTTCGGGGGGGCCGGAAACACCATATATTTT. Its translation: CASSFGGAGNTIYF.

The genes are TRBV7-2 and TRBJ2-7; TRBD2 agrees at 8 bases. Germline CDR1 reads SGHTA; CDR2 reads FQGNSA. This CDR3 has 16 residues. V was pared by 7 bases and J by 2 bases, with 13 bases of the junction left unmatched. The CDR3 here is CASNDPGGVQTYEQYF. CDR3 coding DNA: TGTGCCAGCAACGACCCGGGGGGGGTCCAGACCTACGAGCAGTACTTC.

This clone was counted between two and nine times. The chain carries TRBV6-1 and TRBJ2-1; 9 bases fit TRBD2. The V and J ends lost 3 bases and 0 bases, in that order; junction bases with no gene match: 0. Germline CDR1 is MNHNS and CDR2 is SASEGT. The CDR3 spans 15 residues. For the CDR3, the DNA is TGTGCCAGCAGTGAGCGGGGGGGCTCCTACAATGAGCAGTTCTTC. Protein: CASSERGGSYNEQFF.

In this sample, this clone turned up once. The chain combines TRBV4-3 with TRBJ2-2; weak D call: TRBD2 (5 bases). The ends were cut back, 0 bases at V and 2 bases at J, with 10 bases in the middle. Germline CDR1 reads LGHNA; CDR2 reads YSLEER. The CDR3 extends over 16 amino acids. This CDR3 is CASSQEASPNTGELFF. The CDR3 DNA reads TGCGCCAGCAGCCAAGAGGCTAGCCCCAACACCGGGGAGCTGTTTTTT.

V gene TRBV6-6 combines with J gene TRBJ1-3, with 10 bases matching TRBD1. This CDR3 is 13 amino acids long. The V segment lost 8 bases and the J segment 8 bases; nucleotides outside the gene matches: 6. Germline CDR1 and CDR2: MNHNY and SVGAGI (reference sequence). CDR3 amino acids: CASGRDRGYTIYF. CDR3 coding DNA: TGTGCCAGCGGGCGGGACAGGGGATACACCATATATTTT.

J is TRBJ2-1 and V is TRBV6-2 or TRBV6-3; TRBD2 might be the D (6 bases). V was clipped by 6 bases and J by 2 bases, with 26 bases between them. Germline assignment: CDR1 MNHEY and CDR2 SVGEGT. CDR3 size: 19 residues. The CDR3 loop is CASRYHLSRDSQAYNEQFF. The CDR3 DNA sequence: TGTGCCAGCAGATACCACCTTTCTCGGGACTCGCAGGCCTACAATGAGCAGTTCTTC.

The V call is TRBV2, the J call TRBJ2-1; unclear D gene. This CDR3 comprises 11 residues. The V gene lost 5 bases and the J gene lost 4 bases, with 3 bases spanning the gap. Germline CDR1 reads SNHLY; CDR2 reads FYNNEI. CDR3 bases: TGTGCCAGCAGTCCTTACAATGAGCAGTTCTTC. This sequence encodes CASSPYNEQFF.

In its sample, this clone was seen once. The gene calls are TRBV2 and TRBJ1-1; D gene unclear. Germline-derived CDR1 and CDR2 are SNHLY and FYNNEI. The CDR3 is made up of 13 amino acids. With 2 bases removed from V and 3 bases from J, the gap between germline ends came to 7 bases. CDR3 in amino acids: CASSEQRDTEAFF. CDR3 nucleotide sequence: TGTGCCAGCAGTGAACAGAGGGACACTGAAGCTTTCTTT.

The chain recombines TRBV5-6 with TRBJ1-2; no clear D. V was trimmed by 0 bases and J by 5 bases, leaving 11 bases between them. CDR3 length: 14 amino acids. Germline CDR1 is SGHDT and CDR2 is YYEEEE. CDR3 region: CASSLDRADYGYTF. CDR3 DNA sequence: TGTGCCAGCAGCTTGGATAGAGCCGATTATGGCTACACCTTC.

CDR3 bases: TGTGCCAGCAGCTTAGGTCCGGCGCCGGAGGTCTACGAGCAGTACTTC. As protein: CASSLGPAPEVYEQYF. This rearrangement joins TRBV7-8 to TRBJ2-7; possibly TRBD2 for D (5 bases). This CDR3 comprises 16 residues. Germline V CDR1 and CDR2: SGHVS, FQNEAQ. V lost 1 base to trimming and J lost 3 bases, with 16 bases between them.

This clone was counted only a few times. The rearrangement links TRBV7-2 to TRBJ2-7; 9 bases line up with TRBD1. The ends lost 5 bases at V and 3 bases at J; junction bases unmatched: 8. This CDR3 spans 15 amino acids. Germline assignment: CDR1 SGHTA and CDR2 FQGNSA. CDR3 sequence reads: CASSTEAGQGYEQYF. For the CDR3, the DNA is TGTGCCAGCAGCACCGAGGCGGGACAGGGCTACGAGCAGTACTTC.

The chain links TRBV27 to TRBJ2-7, with TRBD1 matching over 7 bases. Trimming took 0 bases from V and 2 from J; bases not matched to a gene: 4. The CDR3 has 15 amino acids. Germline lookup yields CDR1 MNHEY and CDR2 SMNVEV (reference sequence). The CDR3 loop reads CASSLSTGTAYEQYF. The DNA of the CDR3 is TGTGCCAGCAGTTTATCAACCGGGACAGCCTACGAGCAGTACTTC.

The chain uses TRBV27 and TRBJ2-7; TRBD2 is a possible D gene (6 bases). Trimming took 2 bases from V and 3 from J, leaving 11 bases between them. The CDR3 covers 14 residues. Germline assignment: CDR1 MNHEY and CDR2 SMNVEV (reference sequence). As DNA, the CDR3 is TGTGCCAGCAGTTTAGTTCTCGGGGGCTACGAGCAGTACTTC. Protein: CASSLVLGGYEQYF.

The chain has TRBV3-1 (or the pseudogene TRBV3-2) and TRBJ2-2, with 9 bases identical to TRBD1. Per germline, CDR1 LGHDT and CDR2 YNNKEL (reference sequence). CDR3 size: 17 residues. J lost 6 bases, V lost 6 bases, and 14 bases had no gene match. Written as DNA, the CDR3 is TGTGCCAGCAGGACGTTTAGCGGACAGGGGCAACCCGGGGAGCTGTTTTTT. Its translation is CASRTFSGQGQPGELFF.

This clone was observed a few times. The rearrangement uses TRBV18 and TRBJ1-1, with 11 nucleotides matching TRBD1. Germline V CDR1 and CDR2: KGHSH, LQKENI. The CDR3 sequence is 15 residues long. Trimming took 8 bases from V and 6 from J; bases not matched to a gene: 11. The CDR3 protein is CASLESRDRGAEAFF. DNA for the CDR3: TGTGCCAGCCTTGAATCCCGGGACAGGGGGGCTGAAGCTTTCTTT.

The rearrangement links TRBV11-1 to TRBJ2-7, with 10 nucleotides matching TRBD1. V lost 5 bases and J lost 4; bases outside the gene matches: 8. Per the germline V gene, CDR1 is SGHAT and CDR2 is FQDESV (reference sequence). This CDR3 is 15 amino acids long. The CDR3 sequence: CASSIQDRGSYEQYF. CDR3 nucleotide sequence: TGTGCCAGCAGCATTCAGGACAGGGGGTCGTACGAGCAGTACTTC.

The chain has TRBV5-1 and TRBJ2-1; D not resolved. From germline, CDR1 is SGHRS and CDR2 YFSETQ. Trimming removed 5 bases at V and 0 bases at J, with 9 bases between. CDR3 length: 14 residues. The CDR3 coding sequence is TGCGCCAGCAGACATAGGAGCTCCTACAATGAGCAGTTCTTC. Translating gives CASRHRSSYNEQFF. Drawing the rest from reference TRBV5-1 and TRBJ2-1, the complete variable domain is KAGVTQTPRYLIKTRGQQVTLSCSPISGHRSVSWYQQTPGQGLQFLFEYFSETQRNKGNFPGRFSGRQFSNSRSEMNVSTLELGDSALYLCASRHRSSYNEQFFGPGTRLTVL.

This clone was seen a handful of times. The V and J genes are TRBV5-1 and TRBJ1-1; D may be TRBD1 (5 bases). V lost 2 bases to trimming and J lost 5 bases, with 22 bases between them. Per the germline V gene, CDR1 is SGHRS and CDR2 is YFSETQ. The CDR3 extends over 17 amino acids. The CDR3 region has the DNA TGCGCCAGCAGCTTCTCCCATACTCCAGTGGGGGGAACTGAAGCTTTCTTT. Translation: CASSFSHTPVGGTEAFF.